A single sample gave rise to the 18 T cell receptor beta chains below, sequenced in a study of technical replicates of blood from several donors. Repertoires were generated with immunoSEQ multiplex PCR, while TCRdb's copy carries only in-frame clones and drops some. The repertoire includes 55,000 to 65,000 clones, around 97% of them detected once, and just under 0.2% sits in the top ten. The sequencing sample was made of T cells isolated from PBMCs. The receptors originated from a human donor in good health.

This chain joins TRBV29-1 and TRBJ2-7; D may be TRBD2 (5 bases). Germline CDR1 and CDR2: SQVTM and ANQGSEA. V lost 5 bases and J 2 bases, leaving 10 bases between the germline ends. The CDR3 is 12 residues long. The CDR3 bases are TGCAGCGTTCCTGGACTTACCTACGAGCAGTACTTC. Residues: CSVPGLTYEQYF.

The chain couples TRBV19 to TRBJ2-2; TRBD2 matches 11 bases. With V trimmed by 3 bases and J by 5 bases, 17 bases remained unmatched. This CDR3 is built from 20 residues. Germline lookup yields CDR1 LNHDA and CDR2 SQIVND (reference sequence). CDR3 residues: CASSIISFVGTSGKTGELFF. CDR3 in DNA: TGTGCCAGTAGTATTATAAGTTTCGTCGGGACTAGCGGCAAGACCGGGGAGCTGTTTTTT.

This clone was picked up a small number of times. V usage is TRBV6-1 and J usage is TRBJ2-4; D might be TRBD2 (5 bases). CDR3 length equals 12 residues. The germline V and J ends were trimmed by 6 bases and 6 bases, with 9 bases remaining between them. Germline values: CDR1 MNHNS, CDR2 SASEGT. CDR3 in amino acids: CASSLGGNIQYF. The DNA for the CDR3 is TGTGCCAGCAGCCTAGGAGGAAACATTCAGTACTTC.

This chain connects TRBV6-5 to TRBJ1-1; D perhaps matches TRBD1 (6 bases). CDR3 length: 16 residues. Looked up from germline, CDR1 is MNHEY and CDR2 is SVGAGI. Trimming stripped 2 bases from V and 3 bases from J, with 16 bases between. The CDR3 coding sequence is TGTGCCAGCAGTTACAGCGGGGGGGGCGTAGACACTGAAGCTTTCTTT. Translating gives CASSYSGGGVDTEAFF.

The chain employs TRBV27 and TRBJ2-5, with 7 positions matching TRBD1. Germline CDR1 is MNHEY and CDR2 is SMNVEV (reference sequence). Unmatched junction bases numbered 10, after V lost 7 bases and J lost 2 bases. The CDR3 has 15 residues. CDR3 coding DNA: TGTGCCAGCAACCCCCTGGGGGACAGACAAGAGACCCAGTACTTC. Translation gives CASNPLGDRQETQYF.

CDR3 DNA: TGTGCCAGTAGTATACCCCTGGGACAGCCTGCTTCGGGAGCTTTCTTT. Protein sequence: CASSIPLGQPASGAFF. The rearrangement joins TRBV19 to TRBJ1-1, with 7 bases fitting TRBD1. The CDR3 is made up of 16 amino acids. Losses at the gene ends were 2 bases for V and 10 bases for J; bases not matched to a gene: 16. Germline CDR1 and CDR2: LNHDA and SQIVND (reference sequence).

The CDR3 sequence is CASSSGEKLFF. CDR3 DNA sequence: TGTGCCAGCAGCAGCGGTGAAAAACTGTTTTTT. The rearrangement uses TRBV13 and TRBJ1-4, with unresolved D. The V end lost 5 bases, the J end lost 7 bases, and 5 bases lay between the germline ends. Germline loops: CDR1 PRHDT, CDR2 FYEKMQ (reference sequence). The CDR3 sequence is 11 residues long.

The CDR3: CASDGDGYTF. The CDR3 region has the DNA TGTGCCAGCGACGGGGATGGCTACACCTTC. V gene TRBV2 combines with J gene TRBJ1-2; D uncertain. V was pared by 8 bases and J by 6 bases, with 7 bases between. Germline CDR1 reads SNHLY; CDR2 reads FYNNEI. CDR3 size: 10 residues.

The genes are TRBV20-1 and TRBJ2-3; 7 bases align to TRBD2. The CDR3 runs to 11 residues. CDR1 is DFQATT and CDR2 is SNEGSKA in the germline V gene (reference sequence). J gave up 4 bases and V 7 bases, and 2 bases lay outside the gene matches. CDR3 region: CSGREPDTQYF. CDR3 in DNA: TGCAGTGGGCGGGAGCCAGATACGCAGTATTTT.

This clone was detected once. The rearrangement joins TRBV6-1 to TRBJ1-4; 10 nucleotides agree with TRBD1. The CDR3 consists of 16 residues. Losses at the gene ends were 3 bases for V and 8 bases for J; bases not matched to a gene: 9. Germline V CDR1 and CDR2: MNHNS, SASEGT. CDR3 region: CASSEVLGQGDEKLFF. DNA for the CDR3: TGTGCCAGCAGTGAGGTACTAGGACAGGGGGACGAAAAACTGTTTTTT.

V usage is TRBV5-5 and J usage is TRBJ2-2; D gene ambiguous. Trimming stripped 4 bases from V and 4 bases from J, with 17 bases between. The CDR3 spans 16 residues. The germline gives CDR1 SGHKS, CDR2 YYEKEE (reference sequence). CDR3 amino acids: CASSPGRPPRTGELFF. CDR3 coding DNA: TGTGCCAGCAGCCCAGGTCGTCCCCCCCGCACCGGGGAGCTGTTTTTT.

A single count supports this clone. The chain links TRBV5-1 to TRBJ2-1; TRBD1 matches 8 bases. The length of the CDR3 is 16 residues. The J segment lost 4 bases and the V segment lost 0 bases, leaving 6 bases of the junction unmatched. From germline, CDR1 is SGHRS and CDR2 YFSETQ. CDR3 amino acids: CASSLAGTGLYNEQFF. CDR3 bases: TGCGCCAGCAGCTTGGCTGGGACAGGCCTGTACAATGAGCAGTTCTTC.

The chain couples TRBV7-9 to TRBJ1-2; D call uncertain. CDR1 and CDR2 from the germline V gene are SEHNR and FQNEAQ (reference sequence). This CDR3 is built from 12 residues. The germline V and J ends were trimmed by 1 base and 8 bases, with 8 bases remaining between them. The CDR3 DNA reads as TGTGCCAGCAGCTTAGACGGGAACGGCTACACCTTC. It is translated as CASSLDGNGYTF.

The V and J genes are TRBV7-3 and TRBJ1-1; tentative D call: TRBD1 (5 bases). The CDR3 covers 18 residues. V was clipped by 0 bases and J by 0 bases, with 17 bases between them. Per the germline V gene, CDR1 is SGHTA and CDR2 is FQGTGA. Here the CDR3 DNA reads TGTGCCAGCAGCTTAACCGACCGGCCGGGGGTCATGAACACTGAAGCTTTCTTT. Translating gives CASSLTDRPGVMNTEAFF.

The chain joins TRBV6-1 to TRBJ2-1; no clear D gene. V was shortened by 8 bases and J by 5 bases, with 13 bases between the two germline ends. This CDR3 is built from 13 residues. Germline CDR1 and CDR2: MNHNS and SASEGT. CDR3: CASSVARNNEQFF. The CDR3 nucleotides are TGTGCCAGCTCGGTGGCCAGGAACAATGAGCAGTTCTTC.

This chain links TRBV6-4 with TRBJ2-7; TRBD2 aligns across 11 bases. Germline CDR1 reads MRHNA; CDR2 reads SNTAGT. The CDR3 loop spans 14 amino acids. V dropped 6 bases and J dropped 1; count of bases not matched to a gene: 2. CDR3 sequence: CASRGTSGSYEQYF. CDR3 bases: TGTGCCAGCAGAGGGACTAGCGGATCCTACGAGCAGTACTTC.

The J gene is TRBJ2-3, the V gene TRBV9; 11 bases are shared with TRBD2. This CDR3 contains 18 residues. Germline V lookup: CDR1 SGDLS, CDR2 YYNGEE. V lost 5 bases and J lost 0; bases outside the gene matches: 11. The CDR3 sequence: CASRRTSGRSSSTDTQYF. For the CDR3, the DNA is TGTGCCAGCAGGCGCACTAGCGGGAGATCCTCTAGCACAGATACGCAGTATTTT.

For the CDR3, the DNA is TGTGCCAGCAGCTTAGTGGGGGAGGACGAGCAGTACTTC. Encoded protein: CASSLVGEDEQYF. The genes are TRBV13 and TRBJ2-7, with D possibly TRBD2 on 6 matching bases. V lost 1 base and J 5 bases, leaving 9 bases between the germline ends. The CDR3 runs to 13 residues. CDR1 is PRHDT and CDR2 is FYEKMQ in the germline V gene (reference sequence).